This T cell receptor beta chain came from a study of cytomegalovirus exposure and HLA in healthy donors. Study outcomes and limitations: For most TCR sequences rarity was the rule, although some public TCRs occurred in many donors. Cytomegalovirus-associated TCR beta chains were listed, numbering approximately 150. A classifier reportedly called cytomegalovirus status with high sensitivity and specificity.

Separate from the approximately 700-subject first cohort was the approximately 120-subject validation cohort, to which the donors belonged. V lost 6 bases to trimming and J lost 6 bases; unmatched junction nucleotides: 3. The CDR3 spans 12 residues. Germline V gives CDR1 MDHEN, CDR2 SYDVKM. In the case of this clone: Its antigen is not known.

Measured with immunoSEQ multiplex PCR; TCRdb has only the in-frame clones, and not every one. In the table there are about 360,000 clones, about nine tenths of which are singletons. The chain links TRBV28 to TRBJ2-3, with 7 positions matching TRBD2. Material: PBMCs. The source of this sequence is a woman aged 18-30 years in good health and CMV-seronegative. CDR3 DNA: TGTGCCAGCAGACGGACTAGGGATACGCAGTATTTT. It codes for CASRRTRDTQYF.